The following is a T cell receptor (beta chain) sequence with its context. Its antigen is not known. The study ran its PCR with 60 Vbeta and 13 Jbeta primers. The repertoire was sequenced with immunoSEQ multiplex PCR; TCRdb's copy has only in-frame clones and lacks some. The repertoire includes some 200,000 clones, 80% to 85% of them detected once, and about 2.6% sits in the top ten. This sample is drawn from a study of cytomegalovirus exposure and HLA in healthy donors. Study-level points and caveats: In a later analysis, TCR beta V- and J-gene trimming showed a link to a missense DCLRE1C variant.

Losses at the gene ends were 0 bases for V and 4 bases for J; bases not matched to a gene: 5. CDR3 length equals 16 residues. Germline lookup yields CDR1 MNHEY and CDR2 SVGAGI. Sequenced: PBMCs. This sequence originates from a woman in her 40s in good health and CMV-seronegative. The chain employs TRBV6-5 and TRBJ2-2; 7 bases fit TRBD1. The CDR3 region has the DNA TGTGCCAGCAGTTACTCGGGACAGTGGGGCACCGGGGAGCTGTTTTTT. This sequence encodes CASSYSGQWGTGELFF.